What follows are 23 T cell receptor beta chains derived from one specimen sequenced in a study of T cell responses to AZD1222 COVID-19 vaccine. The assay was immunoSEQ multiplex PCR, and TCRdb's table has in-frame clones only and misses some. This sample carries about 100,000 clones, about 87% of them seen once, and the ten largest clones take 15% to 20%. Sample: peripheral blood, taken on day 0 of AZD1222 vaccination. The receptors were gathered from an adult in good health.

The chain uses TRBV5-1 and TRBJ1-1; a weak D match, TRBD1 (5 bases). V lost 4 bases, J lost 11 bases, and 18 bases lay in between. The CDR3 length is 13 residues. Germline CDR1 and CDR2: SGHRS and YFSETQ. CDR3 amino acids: CASSLGTSDGAFF. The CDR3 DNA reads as TGCGCCAGCAGCCTGGGGACCTCTGACGGGGCTTTCTTT.

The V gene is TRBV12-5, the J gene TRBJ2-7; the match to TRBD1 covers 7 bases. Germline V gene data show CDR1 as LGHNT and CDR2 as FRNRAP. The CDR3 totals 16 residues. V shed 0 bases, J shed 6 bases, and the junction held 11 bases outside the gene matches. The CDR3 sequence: CASGLVPGTELGEQYF. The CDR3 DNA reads TGTGCTAGTGGTTTGGTACCCGGGACAGAATTGGGCGAGCAGTACTTC.

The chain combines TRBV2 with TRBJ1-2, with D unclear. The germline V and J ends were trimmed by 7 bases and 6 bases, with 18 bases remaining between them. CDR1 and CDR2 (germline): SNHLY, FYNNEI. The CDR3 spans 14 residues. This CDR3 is CASTQERQRHGYTF. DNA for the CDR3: TGTGCCAGCACCCAAGAAAGACAACGACATGGCTACACCTTC.

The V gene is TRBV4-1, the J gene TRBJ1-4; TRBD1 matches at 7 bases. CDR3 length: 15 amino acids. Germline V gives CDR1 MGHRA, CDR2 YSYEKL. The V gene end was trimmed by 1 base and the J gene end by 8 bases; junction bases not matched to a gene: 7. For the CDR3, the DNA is TGCGCCAGCAGCCAAGTCGACAGGGCGGGGGAAAAACTGTTTTTT. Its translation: CASSQVDRAGEKLFF.

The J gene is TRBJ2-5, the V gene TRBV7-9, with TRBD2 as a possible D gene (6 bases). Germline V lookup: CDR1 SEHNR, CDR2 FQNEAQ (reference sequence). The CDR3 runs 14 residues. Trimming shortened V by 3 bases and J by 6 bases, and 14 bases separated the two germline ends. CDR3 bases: TGTGCCAGCAGCTTGGAGGGAACCGCGAAGACCCAGTACTTC. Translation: CASSLEGTAKTQYF.

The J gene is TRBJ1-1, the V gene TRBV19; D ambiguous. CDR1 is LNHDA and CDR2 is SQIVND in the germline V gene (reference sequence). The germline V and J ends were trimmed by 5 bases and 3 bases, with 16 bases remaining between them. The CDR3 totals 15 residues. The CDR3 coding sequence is TGTGCCAGTAGTGGGGTACAGACCGGGGACACTGAAGCTTTCTTT. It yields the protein CASSGVQTGDTEAFF.

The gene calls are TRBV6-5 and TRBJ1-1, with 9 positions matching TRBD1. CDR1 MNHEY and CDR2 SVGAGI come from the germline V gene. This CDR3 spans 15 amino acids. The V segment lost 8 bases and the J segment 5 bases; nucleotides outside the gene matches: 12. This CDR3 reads CASSLPGQGFTEAFF. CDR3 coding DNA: TGTGCCAGCTCATTACCAGGACAGGGGTTTACTGAAGCTTTCTTT.

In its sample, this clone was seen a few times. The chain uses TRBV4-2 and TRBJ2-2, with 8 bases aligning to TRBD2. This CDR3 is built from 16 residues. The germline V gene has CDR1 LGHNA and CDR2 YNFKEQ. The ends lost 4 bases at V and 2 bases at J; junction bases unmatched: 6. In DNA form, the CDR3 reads TGTGCCAGCAGCCCACTAAGCGGGGGTAACACCGGGGAGCTGTTTTTT. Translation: CASSPLSGGNTGELFF.

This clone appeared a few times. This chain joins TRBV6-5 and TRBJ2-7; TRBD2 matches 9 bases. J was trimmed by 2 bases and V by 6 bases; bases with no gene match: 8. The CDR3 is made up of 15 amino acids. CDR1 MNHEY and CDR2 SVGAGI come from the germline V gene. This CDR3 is CASSNSGGGPYEQYF. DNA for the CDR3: TGTGCCAGCAGCAATAGCGGGGGAGGGCCCTACGAGCAGTACTTC.

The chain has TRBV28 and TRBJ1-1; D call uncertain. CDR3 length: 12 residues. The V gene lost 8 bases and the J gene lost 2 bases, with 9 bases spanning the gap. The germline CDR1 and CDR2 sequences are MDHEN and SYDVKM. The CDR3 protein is CASSLVNTEAFF. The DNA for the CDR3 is TGTGCCAGCTCCTTGGTAAACACTGAAGCTTTCTTT. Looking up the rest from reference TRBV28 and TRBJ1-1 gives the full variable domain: DVKVTQSSRYLVKRTGEKVFLECVQDMDHENMFWYRQDPGLGLRLIYFSYDVKMKEKGDIPEGYSVSREKKERFSLILESASTNQTSMYLCASSLVNTEAFFGQGTRLTVV.

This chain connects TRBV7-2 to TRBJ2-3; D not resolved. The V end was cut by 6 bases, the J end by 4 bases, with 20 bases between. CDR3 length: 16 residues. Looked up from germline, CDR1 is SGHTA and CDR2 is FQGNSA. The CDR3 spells CASSSLGDWAADTQYF. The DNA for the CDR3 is TGTGCCAGCAGTTCTCTTGGAGATTGGGCAGCAGATACGCAGTATTTT.

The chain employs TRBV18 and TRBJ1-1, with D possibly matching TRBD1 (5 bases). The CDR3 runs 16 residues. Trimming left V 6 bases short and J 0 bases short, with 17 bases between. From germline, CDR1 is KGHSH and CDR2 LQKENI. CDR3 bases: TGTGCCAGCTCGCAACGGGACGGCGGAGTGAACACTGAAGCTTTCTTT. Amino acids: CASSQRDGGVNTEAFF. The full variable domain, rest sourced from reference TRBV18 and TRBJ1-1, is NAGVMQNPRHLVRRRGQEARLRCSPMKGHSHVYWYRQLPEEGLKFMVYLQKENIIDESGMPKERFSAEFPKEGPSILRIQQVVRGDSAAYFCASSQRDGGVNTEAFFGQGTRLTVV.

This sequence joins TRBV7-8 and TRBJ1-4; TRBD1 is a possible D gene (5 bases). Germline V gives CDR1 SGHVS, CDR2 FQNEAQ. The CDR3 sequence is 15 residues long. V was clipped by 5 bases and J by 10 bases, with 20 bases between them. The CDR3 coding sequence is TGTGCCAGCAGCCTCAATTTAGGGGATAGAGGAAAACTGTTTTTT. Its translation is CASSLNLGDRGKLFF.

For the CDR3, the DNA is TGTGCCAGCAGCCCACTGGGGGGGTCCTATGGCTACACCTTC. Translating it yields CASSPLGGSYGYTF. The chain links TRBV7-9 to TRBJ1-2, with a tentative D call TRBD1 (5 bases). CDR3 length: 14 residues. The germline V and J ends were trimmed by 5 bases and 4 bases, with 14 bases remaining between them. Looked up from germline, CDR1 is SEHNR and CDR2 is FQNEAQ (reference sequence).

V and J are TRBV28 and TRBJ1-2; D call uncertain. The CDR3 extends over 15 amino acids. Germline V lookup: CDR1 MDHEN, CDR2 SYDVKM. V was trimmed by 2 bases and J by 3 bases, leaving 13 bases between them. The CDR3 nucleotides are TGTGCCAGCAGTTTAGGGTATCAGAGACACTATGGCTACACCTTC. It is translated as CASSLGYQRHYGYTF.

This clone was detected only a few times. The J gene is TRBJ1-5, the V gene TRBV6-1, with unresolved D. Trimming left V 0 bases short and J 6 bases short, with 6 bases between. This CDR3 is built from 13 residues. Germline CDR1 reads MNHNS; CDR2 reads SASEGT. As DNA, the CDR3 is TGTGCCAGCAGTGAAGCGCAGACTCAGCCCCAGCATTTT. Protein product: CASSEAQTQPQHF.

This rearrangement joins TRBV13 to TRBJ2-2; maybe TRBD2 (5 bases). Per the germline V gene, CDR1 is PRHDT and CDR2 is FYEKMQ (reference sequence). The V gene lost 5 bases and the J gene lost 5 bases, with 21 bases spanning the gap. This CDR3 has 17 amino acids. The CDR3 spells CASSPPLAYIGTGELFF. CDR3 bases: TGTGCCAGCAGCCCCCCCCTAGCATATATTGGAACCGGGGAGCTGTTTTTT. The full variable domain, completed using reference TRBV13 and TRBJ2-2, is AAGVIQSPRHLIKEKRETATLKCYPIPRHDTVYWYQQGPGQDPQFLISFYEKMQSDKGSIPDRFSAQQFSDYHSELNMSSLELGDSALYFCASSPPLAYIGTGELFFGEGSRLTVL.

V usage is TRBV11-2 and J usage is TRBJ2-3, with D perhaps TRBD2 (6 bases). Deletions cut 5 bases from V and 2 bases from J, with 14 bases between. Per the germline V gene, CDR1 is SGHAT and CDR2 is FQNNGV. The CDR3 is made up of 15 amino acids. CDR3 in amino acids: CASSRGAPLTDTQYF. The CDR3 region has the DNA TGTGCCAGCAGCCGCGGGGCGCCCCTCACAGATACGCAGTATTTT.

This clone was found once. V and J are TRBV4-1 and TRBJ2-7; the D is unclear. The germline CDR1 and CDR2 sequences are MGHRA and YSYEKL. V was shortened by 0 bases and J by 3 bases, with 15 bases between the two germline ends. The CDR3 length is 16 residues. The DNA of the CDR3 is TGCGCCAGCAGCCAAGATGTCCGGAGCGCCAGCTACGAGCAGTACTTC. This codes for CASSQDVRSASYEQYF.

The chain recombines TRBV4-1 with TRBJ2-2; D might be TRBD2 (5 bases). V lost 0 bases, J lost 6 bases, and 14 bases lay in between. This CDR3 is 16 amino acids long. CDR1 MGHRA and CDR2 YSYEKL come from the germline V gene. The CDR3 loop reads CASSQEGSAVAGELFF. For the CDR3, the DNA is TGCGCCAGCAGCCAAGAAGGTAGCGCAGTGGCCGGGGAGCTGTTTTTT.

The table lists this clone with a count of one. This CDR3 reads CASSRDRVVGYTF. In nucleotides, the CDR3 is TGTGCCAGCAGCCGGGACAGGGTTGTAGGCTACACCTTC. This chain uses TRBV25-1 with TRBJ1-2; 9 nucleotides align to TRBD1. Per the germline V gene, CDR1 is MGHDK and CDR2 is SYGVNS. V lost 6 bases, J lost 8 bases, and 7 bases stayed unmatched. The CDR3 sequence is 13 residues long.

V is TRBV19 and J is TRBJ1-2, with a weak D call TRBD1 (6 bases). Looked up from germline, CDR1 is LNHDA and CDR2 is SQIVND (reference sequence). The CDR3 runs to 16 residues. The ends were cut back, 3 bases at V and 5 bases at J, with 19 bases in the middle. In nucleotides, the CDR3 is TGTGCCAGTAGTATGACAGGAGACTTACCGAATTATGGCTACACCTTC. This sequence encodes CASSMTGDLPNYGYTF.

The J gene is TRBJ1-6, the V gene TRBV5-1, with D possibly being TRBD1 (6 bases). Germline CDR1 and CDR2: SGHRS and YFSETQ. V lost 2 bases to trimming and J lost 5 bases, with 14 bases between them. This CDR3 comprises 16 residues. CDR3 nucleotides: TGCGCCAGCAGCTTAGACGGGACAACTGATAATTCACCCCTCCACTTT. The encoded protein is CASSLDGTTDNSPLHF.